This is a list of T cell receptor beta chains from one sample in a study of shared clonotypes between healthy human individuals. This table comes from immunoSEQ multiplex PCR, and its TCRdb copy is limited to in-frame clones, with some not included. This sample has about 580,000 clones; 95% to 98% occur once, and the top ten carry 0.3%. The sample comprised naive CD8+ T cells sorted from blood. The receptors were sampled from a man aged 25 to 40 in good health. Each CDR3 is given with its conserved first and last residue. The order of the fields is D gene, V gene, J gene, clone size, CDR3 protein, CDR3 DNA. A D gene is named only where the DNA matches it firmly. Size is omitted from some rows. Given values are once, few, many or a class for expanded clones.

D gene: TRBD1
V gene: TRBV7-2
J gene: TRBJ2-7
clone size: once
CDR3 protein: CASSSATGGFNEQYF
CDR3 DNA: TGTGCCAGCAGCTCCGCAACAGGGGGCTTCAACGAGCAGTACTTC

D gene: TRBD1
V gene: TRBV9
J gene: TRBJ1-2
clone size: -
CDR3 protein: CASSVDGTGQQYGYTF
CDR3 DNA: TGTGCCAGCAGCGTCGACGGGACAGGTCAGCAGTATGGCTACACCTTC

D gene: TRBD2
V gene: TRBV29-1
J gene: TRBJ2-1
clone size: -
CDR3 protein: CSVEAGGDSYNEQFF
CDR3 DNA: TGCAGCGTTGAGGCGGGAGGGGACTCCTACAATGAGCAGTTCTTC

D gene: -
V gene: TRBV4-3
J gene: TRBJ1-5
clone size: -
CDR3 protein: CASSQDRGVQPQHF
CDR3 DNA: TGCGCCAGCAGCCAAGATAGGGGTGTTCAGCCCCAGCATTTT

D gene: TRBD2
V gene: TRBV5-6
J gene: TRBJ2-7
clone size: -
CDR3 protein: CASSLILGGPEQYF
CDR3 DNA: TGTGCCAGCAGCTTGATCTTGGGAGGGCCCGAGCAGTACTTC

D gene: -
V gene: TRBV6-5
J gene: TRBJ1-5
clone size: -
CDR3 protein: CASSPLFGQPQHF
CDR3 DNA: TGTGCTAGCAGCCCCCTTTTTGGGCAGCCCCAGCATTTT

D gene: -
V gene: TRBV27
J gene: TRBJ2-7
clone size: -
CDR3 protein: CASSSNRDGKYEQYF
CDR3 DNA: TGTGCCAGCAGTTCAAACCGGGACGGCAAGTACGAGCAGTACTTC

D gene: -
V gene: TRBV2
J gene: TRBJ2-7
clone size: -
CDR3 protein: CASSGLGSYEQYF
CDR3 DNA: TGTGCCAGCAGTGGATTAGGGTCTTACGAGCAGTACTTC

D gene: -
V gene: TRBV15
J gene: TRBJ1-1
clone size: -
CDR3 protein: CATSRARGTHTEAFF
CDR3 DNA: TGTGCCACCAGCAGAGCTAGGGGGACCCACACTGAAGCTTTCTTT

D gene: TRBD2
V gene: TRBV29-1
J gene: TRBJ2-1
clone size: -
CDR3 protein: CSVEEASGRRSYNEQFF
CDR3 DNA: TGCAGCGTTGAAGAGGCTAGCGGAAGGCGGTCCTACAATGAGCAGTTCTTC

D gene: -
V gene: TRBV20-1
J gene: TRBJ2-1
clone size: -
CDR3 protein: CSARQYNEQFF
CDR3 DNA: TGCAGTGCTCGACAGTACAATGAGCAGTTCTTC

D gene: TRBD1
V gene: TRBV28
J gene: TRBJ1-5
clone size: -
CDR3 protein: CASSSSAPTGYSNQPQHF
CDR3 DNA: TGTGCCAGCAGCTCCTCCGCCCCGACAGGGTATAGCAATCAGCCCCAGCATTTT

D gene: -
V gene: TRBV7-6
J gene: TRBJ2-5
clone size: -
CDR3 protein: CASSLLRGGETQYF
CDR3 DNA: TGTGCCAGCAGCTTACTAAGAGGGGGAGAGACCCAGTACTTC

D gene: TRBD1
V gene: TRBV29-1
J gene: TRBJ2-7
clone size: -
CDR3 protein: CSADGTGANYEQYF
CDR3 DNA: TGCAGCGCCGATGGGACAGGGGCCAACTACGAGCAGTACTTC

D gene: -
V gene: TRBV11-2
J gene: TRBJ2-7
clone size: -
CDR3 protein: CASSLDRVQLISREQYF
CDR3 DNA: TGTGCCAGCAGCTTAGATCGGGTCCAGTTGATTTCTCGTGAGCAGTACTTC

D gene: -
V gene: TRBV6-5
J gene: TRBJ2-2
clone size: -
CDR3 protein: CASSYSSGTGELFF
CDR3 DNA: TGTGCCAGCAGTTACTCGAGTGGCACCGGGGAGCTGTTTTTT

D gene: -
V gene: TRBV5-6
J gene: TRBJ2-1
clone size: -
CDR3 protein: CASSLEAGYNEQFF
CDR3 DNA: TGTGCCAGCAGCTTGGAGGCAGGCTACAATGAGCAGTTCTTC

D gene: -
V gene: TRBV9
J gene: TRBJ1-1
clone size: -
CDR3 protein: CASSVAYKNTEAFF
CDR3 DNA: TGTGCCAGCAGCGTAGCCTACAAGAACACTGAAGCTTTCTTT

D gene: -
V gene: TRBV7-8
J gene: TRBJ1-1
clone size: few
CDR3 protein: CASSGWTQMNTEAFF
CDR3 DNA: TGTGCCAGCAGCGGATGGACACAGATGAACACTGAAGCTTTCTTT

D gene: TRBD2
V gene: TRBV10-1
J gene: TRBJ2-1
clone size: once
CDR3 protein: CASSERTSATNEQFF
CDR3 DNA: TGCGCCAGCAGTGAGAGAACTAGCGCAACCAATGAGCAGTTCTTC

D gene: TRBD2
V gene: TRBV4-2
J gene: TRBJ2-1
clone size: -
CDR3 protein: CASSQGTSGSSYNEQFF
CDR3 DNA: TGTGCCAGCAGCCAAGGTACTAGCGGGAGCTCCTACAATGAGCAGTTCTTC

D gene: TRBD1
V gene: TRBV4-1
J gene: TRBJ1-4
clone size: -
CDR3 protein: CASSRPGQERRLFF
CDR3 DNA: TGCGCCAGCAGCCGCCCGGGACAGGAAAGAAGACTGTTTTTT

D gene: -
V gene: TRBV27
J gene: TRBJ2-7
clone size: -
CDR3 protein: CASSQGGDLRKQYF
CDR3 DNA: TGTGCCAGCAGCCAAGGTGGGGACTTAAGGAAGCAGTACTTC

D gene: -
V gene: TRBV11-2
J gene: TRBJ2-7
clone size: -
CDR3 protein: CASSLERWISYEQYF
CDR3 DNA: TGTGCCAGCAGCTTAGAAAGGTGGATCTCCTACGAGCAGTACTTC

D gene: TRBD2
V gene: TRBV19
J gene: TRBJ2-1
clone size: -
CDR3 protein: CASSPRLIAGGPAQFF
CDR3 DNA: TGTGCCAGTAGTCCAAGACTGATAGCGGGAGGGCCCGCGCAGTTCTTC

D gene: -
V gene: TRBV9
J gene: TRBJ2-5
clone size: -
CDR3 protein: CASSSRGLRETQYF
CDR3 DNA: TGTGCCAGCAGCTCCCGGGGGTTACGAGAGACCCAGTACTTC

D gene: TRBD2
V gene: TRBV28
J gene: TRBJ2-7
clone size: -
CDR3 protein: CASSLLAGGGYEQYF
CDR3 DNA: TGTGCCAGCAGTTTACTAGCGGGAGGGGGCTACGAGCAGTACTTC

D gene: TRBD1
V gene: TRBV23-1
J gene: TRBJ2-7
clone size: -
CDR3 protein: CASSQIPWCGQGIVSYEQYF
CDR3 DNA: TGCGCCAGCAGTCAAATCCCGTGGTGTGGACAGGGTATTGTGTCCTACGAGCAGTACTTC

D gene: -
V gene: TRBV28
J gene: TRBJ2-7
clone size: -
CDR3 protein: CASSLVAGSSYEQYF
CDR3 DNA: TGTGCCAGCAGTTTAGTCGCAGGGAGCTCCTACGAGCAGTACTTC

D gene: -
V gene: TRBV6-5
J gene: TRBJ2-3
clone size: -
CDR3 protein: CASSYTDLGDTQYF
CDR3 DNA: TGTGCCAGCAGTTACACGGACTTGGGCGATACGCAGTATTTT

D gene: -
V gene: TRBV7-9
J gene: TRBJ2-1
clone size: once
CDR3 protein: CTQGYYNEQFF
CDR3 DNA: TGTACCCAGGGCTACTACAATGAGCAGTTCTTC

D gene: -
V gene: TRBV5-1
J gene: TRBJ1-4
clone size: -
CDR3 protein: CASSLEPGSDEKLFF
CDR3 DNA: TGCGCCAGCAGCTTGGAACCGGGGTCGGATGAAAAACTGTTTTTT

D gene: -
V gene: TRBV19
J gene: TRBJ2-7
clone size: -
CDR3 protein: CASSMAGFGYEQYF
CDR3 DNA: TGTGCCAGTAGTATGGCAGGGTTCGGGTACGAGCAGTACTTC

D gene: TRBD1
V gene: TRBV7-9
J gene: TRBJ1-5
clone size: -
CDR3 protein: CASSPTGSDQPQHF
CDR3 DNA: TGTGCCAGCAGCCCGACAGGGAGTGATCAGCCCCAGCATTTT

D gene: -
V gene: TRBV5-4
J gene: TRBJ2-7
clone size: -
CDR3 protein: CASSPTGRGNEQYF
CDR3 DNA: TGTGCCAGCAGCCCCACGGGGAGGGGGAACGAGCAGTACTTC

D gene: -
V gene: TRBV6-6
J gene: TRBJ2-1
clone size: -
CDR3 protein: CASSYSVQGSYNEQFF
CDR3 DNA: TGTGCCAGCAGTTACTCCGTCCAAGGCTCCTACAATGAGCAGTTCTTC

D gene: TRBD2
V gene: TRBV9
J gene: TRBJ2-1
clone size: -
CDR3 protein: CASTPSSGSNEQFF
CDR3 DNA: TGTGCCAGCACCCCGAGTAGCGGGAGTAATGAGCAGTTCTTC

D gene: TRBD1
V gene: TRBV11-2
J gene: TRBJ2-3
clone size: -
CDR3 protein: CASRGQEVTTDTQYF
CDR3 DNA: TGTGCCAGCAGGGGACAGGAGGTCACCACAGATACGCAGTATTTT

D gene: -
V gene: TRBV4-1
J gene: TRBJ1-4
clone size: -
CDR3 protein: CASSQDLGGTNEKLFF
CDR3 DNA: TGCGCCAGCAGCCAAGACCTGGGGGGAACTAATGAAAAACTGTTTTTT

D gene: -
V gene: TRBV10-2
J gene: TRBJ2-5
clone size: -
CDR3 protein: CASREGETQYF
CDR3 DNA: TGCGCCAGCAGAGAGGGGGAGACCCAGTACTTC

D gene: -
V gene: TRBV27
J gene: TRBJ1-1
clone size: -
CDR3 protein: CASSWPGNTEAFF
CDR3 DNA: TGTGCCAGCAGTTGGCCGGGGAACACTGAAGCTTTCTTT

D gene: -
V gene: TRBV2
J gene: TRBJ2-2
clone size: -
CDR3 protein: CASSDGLAKKLFF
CDR3 DNA: TGTGCCAGCAGTGACGGTCTAGCGAAGAAGCTGTTTTTT

D gene: TRBD2
V gene: TRBV5-1
J gene: TRBJ2-5
clone size: -
CDR3 protein: CASSPGLAGKETQYF
CDR3 DNA: TGCGCCAGCAGCCCCGGACTAGCGGGAAAAGAGACCCAGTACTTC

D gene: -
V gene: TRBV27
J gene: TRBJ2-7
clone size: -
CDR3 protein: CASSEGDSYEQYF
CDR3 DNA: TGTGCCAGCAGTGAGGGAGACTCCTACGAGCAGTACTTC

D gene: TRBD2
V gene: TRBV7-8
J gene: TRBJ2-4
clone size: -
CDR3 protein: CASSFVVSGRSKNIQYF
CDR3 DNA: TGTGCCAGCAGCTTCGTAGTTAGCGGGAGGTCCAAAAACATTCAGTACTTC

D gene: -
V gene: TRBV5-6
J gene: TRBJ2-1
clone size: -
CDR3 protein: CASSPPGDEQFF
CDR3 DNA: TGTGCCAGCAGCCCCCCAGGGGACGAGCAGTTCTTC